The sample holds many counts of the clone carrying this T cell receptor (beta chain). Assembly of TCR beta libraries relied on iRepertoire HTBI primers together with Arm-PCR of CDR3 regions. TCRdb fed the multiplex PCR reads into MiXCR, producing one record per CDR3 protein. The top ten hold more than 8% of the sample, which has some 490,000 distinct CDR3 sequences, around 13% seen once. Time point noted: newly diagnosed GD, antithyroid drugs for less than 3 months. After RNA was extracted from PBMCs, the TCR library was made from it. The entry originates in a study of regulatory T cells in long-lasting Graves disease. Germline CDR1 DFQATT, CDR2 SNEGSKA (reference sequence). The CDR3 spans 13 residues. Trimming took off 4 bases at V and 6 bases at J, with 13 bases between the two ends. This sample also appeared in a second study, on T cells in Graves' hyperthyroidism and ophthalmopathy. This second report adds: Ophthalmopathy and stable hyperthyroidism were separated by a 13 V-J model.

V and J are TRBV20-1 and TRBJ2-4; possible D gene TRBD2, 5 bases. This TCR was sampled from a woman in her thirties with Graves disease. Specimen: peripheral blood mononuclear cells (PBMCs), collected at new diagnosis, from a patient treated with antithyroid drugs. The CDR3 spells CSAKPSTINIQYF. The DNA of the CDR3 is TGCAGTGCTAAGCCTAGCACAATAAACATTCAGTACTTC.